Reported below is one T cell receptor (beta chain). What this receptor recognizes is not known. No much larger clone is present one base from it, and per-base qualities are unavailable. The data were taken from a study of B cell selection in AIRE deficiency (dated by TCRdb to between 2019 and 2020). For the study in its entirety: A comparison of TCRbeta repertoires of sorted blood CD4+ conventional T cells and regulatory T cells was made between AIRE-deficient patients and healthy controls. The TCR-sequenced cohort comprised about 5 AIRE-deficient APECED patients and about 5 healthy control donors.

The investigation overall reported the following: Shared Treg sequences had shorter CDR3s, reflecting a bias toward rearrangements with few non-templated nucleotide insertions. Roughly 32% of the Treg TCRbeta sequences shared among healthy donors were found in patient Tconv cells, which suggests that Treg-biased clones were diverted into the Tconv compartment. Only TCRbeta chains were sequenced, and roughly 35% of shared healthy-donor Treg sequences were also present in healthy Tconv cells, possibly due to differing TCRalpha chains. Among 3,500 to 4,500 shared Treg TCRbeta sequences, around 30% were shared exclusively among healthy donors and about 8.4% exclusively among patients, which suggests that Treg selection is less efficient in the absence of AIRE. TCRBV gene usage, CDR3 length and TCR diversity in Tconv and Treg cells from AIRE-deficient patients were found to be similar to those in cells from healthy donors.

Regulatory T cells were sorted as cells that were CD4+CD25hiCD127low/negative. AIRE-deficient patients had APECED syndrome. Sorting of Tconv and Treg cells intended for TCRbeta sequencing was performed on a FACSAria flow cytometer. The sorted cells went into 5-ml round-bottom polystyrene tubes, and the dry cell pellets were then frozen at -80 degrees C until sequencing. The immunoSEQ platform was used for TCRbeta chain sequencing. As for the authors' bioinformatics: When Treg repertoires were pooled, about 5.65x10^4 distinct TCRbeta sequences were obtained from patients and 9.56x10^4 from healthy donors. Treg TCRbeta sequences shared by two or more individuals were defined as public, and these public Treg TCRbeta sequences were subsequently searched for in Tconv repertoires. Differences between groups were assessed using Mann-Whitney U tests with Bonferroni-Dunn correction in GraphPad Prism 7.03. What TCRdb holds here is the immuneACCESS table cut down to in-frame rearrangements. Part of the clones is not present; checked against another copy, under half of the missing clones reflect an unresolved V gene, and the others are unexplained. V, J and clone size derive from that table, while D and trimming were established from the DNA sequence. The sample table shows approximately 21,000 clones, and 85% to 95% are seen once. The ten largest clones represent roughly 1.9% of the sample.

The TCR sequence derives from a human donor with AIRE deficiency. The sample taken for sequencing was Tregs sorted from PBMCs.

The nucleotide sequence is given as TGCAGCGTTGCGCGGGATCTAGGCTATGGCTACACCTTC. Its amino acids are CSVARDLGYGYTF. The chain is made from TRBV29-1 and TRBJ1-2; the D gene lacks a confident call. V and J lose 4 bases and 4 bases, and a span of 13 bases separates them. The germline V gene provides CDR1 SQVTM and CDR2 ANQGSEA. Taken from cysteine to phenylalanine, the CDR3 has 13 residues. Only the CDR3 part of the read is kept: 39 bases, read in frame from the first base.